The 15 T cell receptor beta chains in this list originate from one sample, sequenced in a study of T-cell reconstitution after alpha-beta-depleted transplantation in children (dated by TCRdb to the mid-2010s). The sample's treatment or condition label is to be understood as: allogeneic hematopoietic cell transplantation with graft depleted of TCRalphabeta T cells and CD19 B cells. Library preparation employed PCR. TCRdb records Illumina HiSeq 2500 as the sequencer. Molecular barcoding was employed in the preparation of TCR libraries, with unique molecular identifiers being used to normalize TCRbeta repertoire quantification. TCRdb ran its own pipeline on the public reads, namely fastp trimming at Q25 and MiXCR clone calling, and kept in-frame beta chains. Rows are unified per CDR3 protein, each entry keeping the most common DNA and genes. This sample has hundreds of thousands of distinct CDR3 sequences in its table, and 16% of those were observed once. The top ten clonotypes cover 5% of the sample.

The sample in question was PBMCs, mostly from graft donor cells, obtained 360 days after TCRalphabeta/CD19-depleted stem cell transplant. All receptors derive from a male patient younger than 18 who had a stem cell transplant for acute lymphoblastic leukemia, so the T cells may come from the graft donor.

This clonotype has a count of ten or more. CDR3 DNA sequence: TGTGCCAGCAGTTCCTCCCCCCGACTAGCCAAAAACATTCAGTACTTC. It is translated as CASSSSPRLAKNIQYF. The chain has TRBV28 and TRBJ2-4; D uncertain. Germline V gene lookup returns CDR1 MDHEN and CDR2 SYDVKM. Trimming removed 4 bases at V and 0 bases at J, with 13 bases between. This CDR3 contains 16 residues.

The V and J genes are TRBV19 and TRBJ1-5, with 11 nucleotides matching TRBD1. From germline, CDR1 is LNHDA and CDR2 SQIVND (reference sequence). Trimming removed 7 bases from V and 4 bases from J; junction bases left unmatched: 12. This CDR3 region has 17 residues. For the CDR3, the DNA is TGTGCCAGTATCCCGAGGACAGGGGGCTTGGGGAATCAGCCCCAGCATTTT. Residues: CASIPRTGGLGNQPQHF.

The chain joins TRBV19 to TRBJ2-7; either TRBD1 or TRBD2 may fit D (5 bases each). The V and J ends lost 3 bases and 7 bases respectively, with 16 bases between them. Germline V gene lookup returns CDR1 LNHDA and CDR2 SQIVND (reference sequence). The CDR3 length is 14 residues. CDR3 loop: CASSIGDHLGEQYF. CDR3 DNA: TGTGCCAGTAGTATTGGGGACCATCTCGGGGAGCAGTACTTC.

The V call is TRBV4-1, the J call TRBJ2-6, with 10 nucleotides matching TRBD1. CDR3 length equals 14 residues. With 7 bases clipped from V and 17 bases from J, the junction kept 14 bases outside the gene matches. The germline V gene has CDR1 MGHRA and CDR2 YSYEKL. CDR3 sequence reads: CASKDRGFGRSLTF. The CDR3 nucleotides read TGCGCCAGCAAGGACAGGGGGTTTGGTCGGTCCTTGACTTTC.

The CDR3 nucleotides are TGTGCCATCAGTGACCAAAAACAGGGGCCTGGAAACACCATATATTTT. Translating gives CAISDQKQGPGNTIYF. The gene calls are TRBV10-3 and TRBJ1-3, with 7 bases lining up with TRBD1. The germline V gene has CDR1 ENHRY and CDR2 SYGVKD. This CDR3 spans 16 amino acids. The junction had 7 bases not matched to a gene; V was cut back by 3 bases and J by 2 bases.

The sample holds a few counts of this clonotype. The chain uses TRBV24-1 and TRBJ2-2; a weak D match, TRBD2 (5 bases). Trimming shortened V by 7 bases and J by 3 bases, and 11 bases separated the two germline ends. CDR3 length: 14 residues. The germline CDR1 and CDR2 sequences are KGHDR and SFDVKD. The CDR3 region has the DNA TGTGCCACCAGCGGCGGGTGGGACACCGGGGAGCTGTTTTTT. It is translated as CATSGGWDTGELFF.

The rearrangement links TRBV14 to TRBJ1-3; no reliable D call. V lost 4 bases and J 4 bases, leaving 14 bases between the germline ends. The CDR3 is 15 amino acids. Germline V gene sequence: CDR1 SGHDN, CDR2 FVKESK. The CDR3 sequence: CASSPRALVGNTIYF. CDR3 nucleotides: TGTGCCAGCAGCCCCCGGGCTCTAGTAGGAAACACCATATATTTT. The variable domain in full, completed from reference TRBV14 and TRBJ1-3, reads EAGVTQFPSHSVIEKGQTVTLRCDPISGHDNLYWYRRVMGKEIKFLLHFVKESKQDESGMPNNRFLAERTGGTYSTLKVQPAELEDSGVYFCASSPRALVGNTIYFGEGSWLTVV.

In this sample, this clonotype turned up many times. V usage is TRBV29-1 and J usage is TRBJ1-1; D is undetermined. Germline CDR1 is SQVTM and CDR2 is ANQGSEA. V was shortened by 2 bases and J by 1 base, with 5 bases between the two germline ends. The CDR3 loop spans 12 amino acids. The CDR3 region is CSVENGNTEAFF. CDR3 nucleotide sequence: TGCAGCGTTGAAAACGGGAACACTGAAGCTTTCTTT. Full variable domain (outside the CDR3, taken from reference TRBV29-1 and TRBJ1-1): SAVISQKPSRDICQRGTSLTIQCQVDSQVTMMFWYRQQPGQSLTLIATANQGSEATYESGFVIDKFPISRPNLTFSTLTVSNMSPEDSSIYLCSVENGNTEAFFGQGTRLTVV.

This clonotype occurred a few times. V usage is TRBV4-1 and J usage is TRBJ2-7; D possibly corresponds to TRBD1 (6 bases). Germline CDR1 is MGHRA and CDR2 is YSYEKL. This CDR3 is 15 amino acids long. The germline V and J ends were trimmed by 5 bases and 6 bases, with 20 bases remaining between them. CDR3 amino acids: CASSSYPRGPPEQYF. CDR3 coding DNA: TGCGCCAGCAGCTCCTACCCCAGGGGTCCCCCCGAGCAGTACTTC.

This chain uses TRBV25-1 with TRBJ2-4, with TRBD2 identical over 7 bases. Germline values: CDR1 MGHDK, CDR2 SYGVNS. CDR3 length equals 15 residues. The V gene end was trimmed by 1 base and the J gene end by 6 bases; junction bases not matched to a gene: 6. In DNA, the CDR3 is TGTGCCAGCAGTGAATTAACGGGAGGCGGAAACATTCAGTACTTC. Its protein product is CASSELTGGGNIQYF. Full variable domain (missing parts from reference TRBV25-1 and TRBJ2-4): EADIYQTPRYLVIGTGKKITLECSQTMGHDKMYWYQQDPGMELHLIHYSYGVNSTEKGDLSSESTVSRIRTEHFPLTLESARPSHTSQYLCASSELTGGGNIQYFGAGTRLSVL.

This clonotype was seen only a few times. This chain uses TRBV24-1 with TRBJ2-1; D is perhaps TRBD1 or TRBD2 (5 bases each). CDR1 KGHDR and CDR2 SFDVKD come from the germline V gene. The CDR3 consists of 15 residues. Between the trimmed V and J ends, which lost 7 bases and 0 bases, there was a span of 12 bases. Written as DNA, the CDR3 is TGTGCCACCAGCCCCGGGACGGTCTCCTACAATGAGCAGTTCTTC. It translates to CATSPGTVSYNEQFF.

In this sample, this clonotype turned up a few times. V usage is TRBV10-3 and J usage is TRBJ1-5, with D possibly matching TRBD1 (5 bases). Between the trimmed V and J ends, which lost 8 bases and 4 bases, there was a span of 18 bases. Germline lookup yields CDR1 ENHRY and CDR2 SYGVKD. The CDR3 is 15 residues long. CDR3 coding DNA: TGTGCCATCGGGGCGGGAGGGGCGATAAATCAGCCCCAGCATTTT. This gives the protein CAIGAGGAINQPQHF.

The chain employs TRBV4-1 and TRBJ2-5; no clear D. CDR3 length: 17 amino acids. Trimming left V 0 bases short and J 4 bases short, with 18 bases between. Germline V CDR1 and CDR2: MGHRA, YSYEKL. The CDR3 DNA is TGCGCCAGCAGCCAAGACACCGGTCCACTTCACGGAGAGACCCAGTACTTC. Protein product: CASSQDTGPLHGETQYF.

The V and J genes are TRBV29-1 and TRBJ1-1, with D possibly being TRBD1 (5 bases). The CDR3 extends over 15 amino acids. From germline, CDR1 is SQVTM and CDR2 ANQGSEA. Trimming took off 0 bases at V and 10 bases at J, with 21 bases between the two ends. In nucleotides, the CDR3 is TGCAGCGTTGAAGATAGTCCAAGTAGGGGTTTATTAGCTTTCTTT. Its protein is CSVEDSPSRGLLAFF.

This clonotype was detected a few times. DNA of the CDR3: TGTGCCAGCAGTCAGAGACTAGGAAAGTACTTC. Protein sequence: CASSQRLGKYF. V usage is TRBV2 and J usage is TRBJ2-7; D may be TRBD2 (6 bases). CDR3 length equals 11 residues. CDR1 is SNHLY and CDR2 is FYNNEI in the germline V gene. V lost 5 bases and J lost 11, with 13 bases in between.